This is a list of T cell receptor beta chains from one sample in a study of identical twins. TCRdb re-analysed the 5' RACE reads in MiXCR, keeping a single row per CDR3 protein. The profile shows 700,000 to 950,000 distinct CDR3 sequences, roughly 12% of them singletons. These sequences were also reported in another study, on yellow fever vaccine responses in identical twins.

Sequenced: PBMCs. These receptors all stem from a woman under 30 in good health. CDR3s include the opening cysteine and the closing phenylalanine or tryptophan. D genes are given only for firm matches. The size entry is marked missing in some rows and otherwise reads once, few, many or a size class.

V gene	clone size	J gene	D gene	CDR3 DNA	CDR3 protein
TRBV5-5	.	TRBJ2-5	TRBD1	TGTGCCAGCAGCGTGGGACAGGGGTCAGAGACCCAGTACTTC	CASSVGQGSETQYF
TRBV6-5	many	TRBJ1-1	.	TGTGCCAGCAGTTACTCGGATTCTCCATTCCGTGAAGCTTTCTTT	CASSYSDSPFREAFF
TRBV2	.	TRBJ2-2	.	TGTGCCAGCAATAGCTGGAACACCGGGGAGCTGTTTTTT	CASNSWNTGELFF
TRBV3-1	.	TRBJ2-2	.	TGTGCCAGCAGCCAAAGGGGGGGGATAACCGGGGAGCTGTTTTTT	CASSQRGGITGELFF
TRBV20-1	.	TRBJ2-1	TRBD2	TGCAGTGCTAGAGATATTAGGCTAGCGGACTACAATGAGCAGTTCTTC	CSARDIRLADYNEQFF
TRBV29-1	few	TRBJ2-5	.	TGCAGCGTTGGCGGCCGCCTAGCTCAAGAGACCCAGTACTTC	CSVGGRLAQETQYF
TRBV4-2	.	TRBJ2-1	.	TGTGCCAGCAGCCAACCATATGCCCTCGGGGTTCACTCCTACAATGAGCAGTTCTTC	CASSQPYALGVHSYNEQFF
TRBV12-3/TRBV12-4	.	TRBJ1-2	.	TGTGCCAGCAGTTTACAGACCGGAGGAAGCTATGGCTACACCTTC	CASSLQTGGSYGYTF
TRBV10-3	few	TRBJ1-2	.	TGTGCCATCAGCCGTTCAATCTTGACGGCCACTAACTATGGCTACACCTTC	CAISRSILTATNYGYTF
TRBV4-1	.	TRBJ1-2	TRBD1	TGCGCCAGCAGCCAGACTTTCCAGGACAGGGTCAGCTACACCTTC	CASSQTFQDRVSYTF
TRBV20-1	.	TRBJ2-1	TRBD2	TGCAGTGCTAGAGTCCCAACTAGCGGGACCTACAATGAGCAGTTCTTC	CSARVPTSGTYNEQFF
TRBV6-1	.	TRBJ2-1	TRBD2	TGTGCCAGCAGCCAACCGGGGGGGCTCTCCTACAATGAGCAGTTCTTC	CASSQPGGLSYNEQFF
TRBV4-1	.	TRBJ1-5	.	TGCGCCAGCAGCCAAGCGGAGGGCAGGCAGCCCCAGCATTTT	CASSQAEGRQPQHF
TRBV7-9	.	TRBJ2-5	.	TGTGCCAGCAGCCCCAGGTGGGCCGAGGGAGAGACCCAGTACTTC	CASSPRWAEGETQYF
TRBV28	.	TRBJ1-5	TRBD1	TGTGCCAGCAGGACCGGGACAGGGGGCGTTAGCAATCAGCCCCAGCATTTT	CASRTGTGGVSNQPQHF
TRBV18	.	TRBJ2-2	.	TGTGCCAGCGGCCTCTCACCCACCGGGGAGCTGTTTTTT	CASGLSPTGELFF
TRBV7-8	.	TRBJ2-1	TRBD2	TGTGCCAGCAGCTTAGCGACAGTAGGCGGGAGTTTGAATGAGCAGTTCTTC	CASSLATVGGSLNEQFF
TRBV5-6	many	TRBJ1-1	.	TGTGCCAGCAGCCTGGGGGGAAGTTTGGCTTTCTTT	CASSLGGSLAFF
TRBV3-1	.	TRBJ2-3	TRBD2	TGTGCCAGCAGCCAGACTAGCGGGGGCGGAGATACGCAGTATTTT	CASSQTSGGGDTQYF
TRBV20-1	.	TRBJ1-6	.	TGCAGTGCTAGCTATAGCCTTAATTCACCCCTCCACTTT	CSASYSLNSPLHF
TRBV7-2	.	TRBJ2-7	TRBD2	TGTGCCAGCAGCCAAGGGGGCAGCGGGAGGGGCCTTTACGAGCAGTACTTC	CASSQGGSGRGLYEQYF
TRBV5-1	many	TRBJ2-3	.	TGCGCCAGCAGCTCCACAGGATGGGTGAGCACAGATACGCAGTATTTT	CASSSTGWVSTDTQYF
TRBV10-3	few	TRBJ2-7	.	TGTGCCATCAGTGAGCCCCTACGGACCGGATCCTACGAGCAGTACTTC	CAISEPLRTGSYEQYF
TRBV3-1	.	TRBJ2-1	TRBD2	TGTGCCAGCAGCCGACCCCGGACTAGCGGCCCCAATGAGCAGTTCTTC	CASSRPRTSGPNEQFF
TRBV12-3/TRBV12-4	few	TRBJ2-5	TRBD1	TGTGCCAGCAGTCATCGGACAGGGAGACAGACCCAGTACTTC	CASSHRTGRQTQYF
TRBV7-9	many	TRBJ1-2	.	TGTGCCAGCAGCTTAGTAGGGCAAGGCTACACCTTC	CASSLVGQGYTF
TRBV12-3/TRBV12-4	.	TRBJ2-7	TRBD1	TGTGCCAGCAGTGGACAGGCGAGCTCCTACGAGCAGTACTTC	CASSGQASSYEQYF
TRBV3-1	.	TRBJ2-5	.	TGTGCCAGCAGCCAAGAATGGGAGGAGACCCAGTACTTC	CASSQEWEETQYF